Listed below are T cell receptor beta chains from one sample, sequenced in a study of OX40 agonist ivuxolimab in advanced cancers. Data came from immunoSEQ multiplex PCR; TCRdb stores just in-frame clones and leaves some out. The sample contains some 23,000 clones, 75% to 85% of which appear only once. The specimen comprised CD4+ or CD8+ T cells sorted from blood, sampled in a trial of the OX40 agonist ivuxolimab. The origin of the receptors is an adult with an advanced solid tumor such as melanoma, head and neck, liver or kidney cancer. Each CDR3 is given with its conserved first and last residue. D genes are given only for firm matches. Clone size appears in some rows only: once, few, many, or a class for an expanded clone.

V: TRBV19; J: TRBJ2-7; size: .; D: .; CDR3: CASSAYRDFYEQYF; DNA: TGTGCCAGTAGTGCCTACAGGGATTTCTACGAGCAGTACTTC
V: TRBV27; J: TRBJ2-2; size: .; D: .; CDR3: CASSHGLELFF; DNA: TGTGCCAGCAGCCACGGACTGGAGCTGTTTTTT
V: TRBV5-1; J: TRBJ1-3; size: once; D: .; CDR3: CASSDDVGNTIYF; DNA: TGCGCCAGCAGCGATGACGTGGGAAACACCATATATTTT
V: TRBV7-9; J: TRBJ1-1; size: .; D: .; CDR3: CASSLIAGTTEAFF; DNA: TGTGCCAGCAGCTTGATTGCGGGGACCACTGAAGCTTTCTTT
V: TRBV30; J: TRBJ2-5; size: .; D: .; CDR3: CAWGDLAAQETQYF; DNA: TGTGCCTGGGGGGATCTAGCAGCACAAGAGACCCAGTACTTC
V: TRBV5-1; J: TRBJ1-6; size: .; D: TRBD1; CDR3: CASSLVGTGAAPLHF; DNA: TGCGCCAGCAGCTTGGTGGGGACAGGGGCGGCACCCCTCCACTTT
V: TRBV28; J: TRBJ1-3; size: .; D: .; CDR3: CASRKPGAGSLSGNTIYF; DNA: TGTGCCAGCAGAAAACCGGGAGCCGGGTCACTCTCTGGAAACACCATATATTTT
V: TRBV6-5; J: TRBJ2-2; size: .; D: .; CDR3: CASSPGGAGELFF; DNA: TGTGCCAGCAGTCCGGGGGGCGCCGGGGAGCTGTTTTTT
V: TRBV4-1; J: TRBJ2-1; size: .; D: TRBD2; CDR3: CASSPRTSGSSTYNEQFF; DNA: TGCGCCAGCAGCCCCCGGACTAGCGGGAGTTCGACCTACAATGAGCAGTTCTTC
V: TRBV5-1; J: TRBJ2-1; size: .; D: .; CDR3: CASSLEDHSYNEQFF; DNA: TGCGCCAGCAGCTTGGAGGACCACTCCTACAATGAGCAGTTCTTC
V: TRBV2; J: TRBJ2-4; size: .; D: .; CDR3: CASMDTAAKNIQYF; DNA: TGTGCCAGCATGGACACCGCAGCCAAAAACATTCAGTACTTC
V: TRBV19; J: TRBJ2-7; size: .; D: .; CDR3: CASSPKKGDRDAFFSYEQYF; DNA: TGTGCCAGTAGCCCTAAGAAGGGGGATAGGGACGCCTTTTTCTCCTACGAGCAGTACTTC
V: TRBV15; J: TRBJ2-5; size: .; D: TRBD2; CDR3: CATSREHAGAQYF; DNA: TGTGCCACCAGCAGAGAGCACGCGGGGGCCCAGTACTTC
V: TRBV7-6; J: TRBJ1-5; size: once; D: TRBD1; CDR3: CASSIAGTGGPQPQHF; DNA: TGTGCCAGCAGCATTGCCGGGACAGGGGGACCCCAGCCCCAGCATTTT
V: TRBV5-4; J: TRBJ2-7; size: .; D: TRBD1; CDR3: CASSPGQGGFYEQYF; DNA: TGTGCCAGCAGCCCCGGACAGGGTGGTTTCTACGAGCAGTACTTC
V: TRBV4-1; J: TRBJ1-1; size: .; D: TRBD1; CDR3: CASSQDEMTGGQAFF; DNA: TGCGCCAGCAGCCAAGATGAAATGACAGGGGGCCAAGCTTTCTTT
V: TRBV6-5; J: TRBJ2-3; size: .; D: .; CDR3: CASSYAGGTAQYF; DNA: TGTGCCAGCAGTTACGCGGGCGGGACTGCGCAGTATTTT
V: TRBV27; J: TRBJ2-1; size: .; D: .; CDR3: CASSLFGGPNNEQFF; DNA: TGTGCCAGCAGTTTATTTGGCGGTCCGAACAATGAGCAGTTCTTC
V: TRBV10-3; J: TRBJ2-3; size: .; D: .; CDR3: CAIRWGSDTQYF; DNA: TGTGCCATCAGATGGGGCTCAGATACGCAGTATTTT
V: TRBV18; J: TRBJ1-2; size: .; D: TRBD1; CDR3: CASSITGTVYGYTF; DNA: TGTGCCAGCTCAATCACCGGGACAGTCTATGGCTACACCTTC
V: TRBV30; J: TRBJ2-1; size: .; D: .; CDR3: CAWRAGASYNEQFF; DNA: TGTGCCTGGAGGGCGGGGGCCAGCTACAATGAGCAGTTCTTC
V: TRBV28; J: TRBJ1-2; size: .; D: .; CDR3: CASSPRRTANYGYTF; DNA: TGTGCCAGCAGTCCCCGTCGGACAGCTAACTATGGCTACACCTTC
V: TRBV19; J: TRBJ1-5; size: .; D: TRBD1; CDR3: CASTPGQGFSLQHF; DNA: TGTGCCAGTACCCCGGGACAGGGCTTTTCTCTCCAGCATTTT
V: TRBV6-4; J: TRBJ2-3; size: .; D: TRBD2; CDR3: CASSDSAGGPTDTQYF; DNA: TGTGCCAGCAGTGACTCTGCGGGGGGGCCCACAGATACGCAGTATTTT
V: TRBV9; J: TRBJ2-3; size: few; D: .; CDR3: CASSVGGVDTDTQYF; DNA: TGTGCCAGCAGCGTAGGTGGTGTTGACACAGATACGCAGTATTTT
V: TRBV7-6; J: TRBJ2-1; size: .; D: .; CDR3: CASSLRVSSYNEQFF; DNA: TGTGCCAGCAGCTTAAGAGTGAGCTCCTACAATGAGCAGTTCTTC
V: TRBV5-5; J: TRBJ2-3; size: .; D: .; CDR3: CASSLFGRDADTQYF; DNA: TGTGCCAGCAGCTTGTTTGGCAGGGATGCAGATACGCAGTATTTT
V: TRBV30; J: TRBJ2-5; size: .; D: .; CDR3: CAWSPPEIPTTQYF; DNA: TGTGCCTGGAGTCCCCCGGAAATCCCGACCACCCAGTACTTC
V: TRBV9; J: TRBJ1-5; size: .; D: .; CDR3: CASSVGAGRNQPQHF; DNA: TGTGCCAGCAGCGTAGGGGCAGGGCGTAATCAGCCCCAGCATTTT
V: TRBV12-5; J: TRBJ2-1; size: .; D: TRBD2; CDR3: CASGLGTSGPLNEQFF; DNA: TGTGCTAGTGGTTTGGGGACTAGCGGGCCTCTGAATGAGCAGTTCTTC
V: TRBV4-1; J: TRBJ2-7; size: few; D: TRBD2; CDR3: CASGPAGASYEQYF; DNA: TGCGCCAGCGGACCAGCGGGGGCCTCCTACGAGCAGTACTTC
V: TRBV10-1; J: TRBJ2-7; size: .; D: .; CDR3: CASSEGRVNEQYF; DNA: TGCGCCAGCAGTGAGGGCAGGGTGAACGAGCAGTACTTC
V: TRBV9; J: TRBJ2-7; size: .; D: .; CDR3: CASSVGGNSYEQYF; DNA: TGTGCCAGCAGCGTAGGGGGAAACTCCTACGAGCAGTACTTC
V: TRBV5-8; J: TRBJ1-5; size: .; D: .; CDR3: CASSPGQTSNQPQHF; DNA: TGTGCCAGCAGCCCCGGCCAGACTAGCAATCAGCCCCAGCATTTT
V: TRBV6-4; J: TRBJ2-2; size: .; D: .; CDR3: CASSDSLYGSGELFF; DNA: TGTGCCAGCAGTGACTCACTCTACGGGAGTGGGGAGCTGTTTTTT
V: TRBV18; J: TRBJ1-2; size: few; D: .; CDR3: CASSLQENYGYTF; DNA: TGTGCCAGCTCACTCCAGGAGAACTATGGCTACACCTTC
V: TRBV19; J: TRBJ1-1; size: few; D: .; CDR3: CASSISVNTEAFF; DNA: TGTGCCAGTAGTATATCGGTGAACACTGAAGCTTTCTTT
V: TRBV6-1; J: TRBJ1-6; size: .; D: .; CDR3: CASSPDNSPLHF; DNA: TGTGCCAGCAGTCCAGATAATTCACCCCTCCACTTT
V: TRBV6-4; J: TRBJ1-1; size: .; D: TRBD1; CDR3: CASSLQDRGQNTEAFF; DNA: TGTGCCAGCAGTTTACAGGACAGGGGGCAAAACACTGAAGCTTTCTTT
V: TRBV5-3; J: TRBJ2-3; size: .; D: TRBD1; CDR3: CARSIKTGAGDTQYF; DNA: TGTGCCAGAAGCATCAAGACAGGGGCAGGAGATACGCAGTATTTT
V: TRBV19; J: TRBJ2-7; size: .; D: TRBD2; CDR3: CASSLAGGSYEQYF; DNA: TGTGCCAGTAGTCTAGCGGGAGGATCCTACGAGCAGTACTTC
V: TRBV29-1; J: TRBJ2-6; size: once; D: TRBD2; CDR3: CSVEDRAGTITGANVLTF; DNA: TGCAGCGTTGAAGATCGCGCAGGGACTATAACTGGGGCCAACGTCCTGACTTTC
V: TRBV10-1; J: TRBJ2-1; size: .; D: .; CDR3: CASSESKGHSYNEQFF; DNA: TGCGCCAGCAGTGAGTCGAAGGGACATTCCTACAATGAGCAGTTCTTC
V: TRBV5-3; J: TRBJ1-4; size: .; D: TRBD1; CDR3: CAIPPLLQGVGTLFF; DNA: TGTGCCATCCCGCCCCTTCTACAGGGGGTGGGGACACTGTTTTTT
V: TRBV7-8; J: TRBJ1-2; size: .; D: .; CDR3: CASSDTRDRGYTF; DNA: TGTGCCAGCAGCGACACTCGGGATCGTGGCTACACCTTC
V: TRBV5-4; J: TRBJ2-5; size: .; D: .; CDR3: CASSLVGLQETQYF; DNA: TGTGCCAGCAGCTTGGTTGGACTCCAAGAGACCCAGTACTTC
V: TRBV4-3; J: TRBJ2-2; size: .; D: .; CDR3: CASSPHTGELFF; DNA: TGCGCCAGCAGCCCCCACACCGGGGAGCTGTTTTTT
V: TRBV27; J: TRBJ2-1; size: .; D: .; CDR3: CASSQQSAAYNEQFF; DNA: TGTGCCAGCAGCCAGCAATCGGCAGCCTACAATGAGCAGTTCTTC
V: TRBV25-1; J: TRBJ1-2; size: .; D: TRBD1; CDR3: CASRSEDRGGGYTF; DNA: TGTGCCAGCAGAAGTGAGGACAGGGGTGGTGGCTACACCTTC
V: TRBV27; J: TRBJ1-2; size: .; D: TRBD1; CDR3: CASRVTGGGYGYTF; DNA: TGTGCCAGCAGGGTGACAGGGGGCGGATATGGCTACACCTTC